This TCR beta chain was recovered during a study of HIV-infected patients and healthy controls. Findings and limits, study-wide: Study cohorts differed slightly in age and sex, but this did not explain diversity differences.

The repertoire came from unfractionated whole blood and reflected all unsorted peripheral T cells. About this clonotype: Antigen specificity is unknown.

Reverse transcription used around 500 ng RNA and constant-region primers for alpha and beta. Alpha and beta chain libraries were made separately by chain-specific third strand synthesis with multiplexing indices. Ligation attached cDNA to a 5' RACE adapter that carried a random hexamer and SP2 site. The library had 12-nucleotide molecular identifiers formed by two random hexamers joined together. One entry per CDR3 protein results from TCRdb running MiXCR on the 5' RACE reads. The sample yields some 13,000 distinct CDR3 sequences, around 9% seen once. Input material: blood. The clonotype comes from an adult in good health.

DNA for the CDR3: TGCGCCAGCAGCTTGGCGACAGGGCTGGCAGATACGCAGTATTTT. It encodes CASSLATGLADTQYF. This chain joins TRBV5-1 and TRBJ2-3; 7 bases are shared with TRBD1. The CDR3 runs to 15 residues. V shed 0 bases and J 4 bases; nucleotides not matched to a gene: 5. Germline assignment: CDR1 SGHRS and CDR2 YFSETQ.